This T cell receptor beta chain was retrieved from a study of response to subunit inactivated influenza vaccine. TCRdb called the RT-PCR reads again in MiXCR, with one record for every CDR3 protein. The data show about 700,000 distinct CDR3 sequences, with about 15% seen just once and 6.5% to 8% held by the top ten. About this clonotype itself: Its specificity is unknown.

The trim removed 3 bases at V and 0 bases at J, leaving 4 bases unmatched. This CDR3 comprises 16 residues. Per the germline V gene, CDR1 is LGHDT and CDR2 is YNNKEL (reference sequence). General study results and limits: Seasonal influenza vaccination, on each occasion, was suggested by the authors to recruit few new T cells.

The clonotype was recovered from a man in his fifties who received an inactivated influenza vaccine. This sample comprised PBMCs from blood, obtained approximately 15 days before vaccination. The V gene is TRBV3-1, the J gene TRBJ2-7, with 11 positions matching TRBD1. The CDR3, as DNA: TGTGCCAGCAGCCATCTCGGGACAGGGGGCTCCTACGAGCAGTACTTC. Amino acids: CASSHLGTGGSYEQYF.